The clone carrying this TCR beta chain was seen a few times. Antigen unknown. The data were taken from a study of T cell responses to AZD1222 COVID-19 vaccine. Study-wide results and limits: Donors skewed white British and female; clonal diversity was possibly underestimated. Regions 160-218 and 743-854 dominated among vaccine-associated CD4 TCRs spanning spike. Repertoires in all cases were sampled only once the peak T cell response had passed.

CDR3 length: 11 residues. Libraries were prepared by immunoSEQ multiplex PCR; TCRdb keeps only in-frame clonotypes and omits some of them. The table lists fewer than 110,000 clones, roughly 84% of them singletons. The sample consisted of peripheral blood, taken on day 0 of AZD1222 vaccination. This sequence joins TRBV21-1 and TRBJ2-7; no check of the table's D call, TRBD2, against the DNA was made. TRBV21-1 is termed a pseudogene. The sequence was obtained from an adult in good health. The CDR3 DNA is TGTGCCAGCAGCTACTCCTACGAGCAGTACTTC. It translates to CASSYSYEQYF.